This TCR beta chain was captured in a study of T and B cells in COVID-19 patients (dated by TCRdb to the early 2020s). General notes on the study: In this study, adaptive immunity was profiled in COVID-19 patients who either had active infection or had recovered, using TRB and IGH repertoire sequencing of peripheral blood. The recovered cohort included roughly 19 patients who contributed around 21 samples, and most of those patients had mild to moderate COVID-19 that was managed on an outpatient basis. Patients in the recovered cohort had a median age of approximately 36 years, compared with around 70 years for patients in the active-infection cohort. Of the 20 to 25 patients in the active-infection cohort, about eleven were critically ill and needed mechanical ventilation or ECMO. In the active-infection cohort, about 90% of the roughly 20 patients had comorbidities linked to unfavorable COVID-19 outcome. Over 7 million TCR sequences were analysed from a TCR and BCR sequence repository that comprised roughly 38 patients and 65 to 75 time points. A couple of patients were included in both the recovered and active cohorts because samples were available from active disease and after recovery. Repertoire analyses used an age-matched reference group of a few dozen healthy donors who were negative for COVID-19 antibodies as the comparison. As many as 9 follow-up blood samples were collected from each patient, and in some individuals these samples spanned different disease stages. General conclusions and limits of the study: Few blood samples were available from mildly ill patients while symptoms were present or from severe cases at early time points. It was stated that prospective validation of the reported TCR clusters was required before the clusters could be put to clinical use. The cohort was considered too small to assess HLA contributions to COVID-19 susceptibility or severity. TRBV/TRBJ gene usage was reported as strongly skewed in patients with COVID-19. A total of some 2,000 exclusive TCR clusters, including 30 to 40 low-pGen clusters, were found in the recovered cohort. Specific T cell subsets (CD4+/Treg/CD8+) and sorted SARS-CoV-2-responsive or tetramer+ T cells had not yet been sequenced, and these experiments were ongoing. In active COVID-19, TRB repertoires were highly clonal, while at recovery, diversity and richness increased above the levels seen in healthy donors.

Data came from an Illumina MiSeq. Multiplex PCR with BIOMED2 TRB-A/B primer pools was used to amplify the TRB rearrangements. Illumina-compatible adapters and 7-nucleotide sample barcodes were attached to the amplicons in two consecutive PCRs. Phusion HS II polymerase was used for all library PCRs. Amplicons were purified from gel with the NucleoSpin Gel and PCR Clean-up kit, quantified on Qubit, and pooled at 3.5 to 4.5 nM. Before Illumina next-generation sequencing, the quality of the amplicon pool was assessed on an Agilent 2100 Bioanalyzer. The study's own analysis went as follows. MiXCR 3.0.8 with the default MiXCR reference library was used to annotate TRB rearrangements. Non-productive reads and sequences with fewer than 2 reads were removed, and each unique CDR3 nucleotide sequence was counted as one clone. R 3.5.1 was used to calculate clonality, diversity, richness and V-J gene usage. GLIPH2 was used to cluster TCRs based on CDR3 similarity, and OLGA was used to calculate the generation probabilities. Only GLIPH2 clusters containing at least four unique TCR clonotypes present in at least three individuals were kept. The public reads were reprocessed in TCRdb via fastp at Q25 and MiXCR, keeping in-frame beta chains. Entries are consolidated by CDR3 protein sequence, retaining the most common genes and DNA. What appears here as the V and J calls and clone size reflects TCRdb's work, not the paper's. The sample table holds 2,100 or so distinct CDR3 sequences, of which almost 25% were seen once. Clones ranked in the top ten supply 62% of the sample.

Trimming at the junction amounts to 6 bases on V and 3 bases on J, and the germline ends lie 8 bases apart. The CDR1 and CDR2 encoded by the germline V gene (reference sequence) are MNHEY and SMNVEV. The CDR3 runs 12 residues from the cysteine to the phenylalanine. Kept here is only the CDR3 DNA, which spans 36 bases and is read in frame from base 1. TRB repertoires were amplified from about 250-500 ng of genomic DNA extracted from blood. This clonotype is termed medium-sized (0.01 to 0.1%). The antigen it binds to is not known. There are no base qualities to consult, and no much larger clone falls within one base.

This TCR derives from a human donor with active COVID-19. Sequencing input: blood. The rearranged segments are TRBV27 and TRBJ1-1; a confident D gene designation cannot be given. The DNA reads TGTGCCAGCAGGGCTAGTTACACTGAAGCTTTCTTT. It specifies CASRASYTEAFF.